This T cell receptor (beta chain) was observed in a study of T cell responses to AZD1222 COVID-19 vaccine. About the study: Second doses that came at about 4 or about 12 weeks were put together.

Whole-study results and caveats: Donors in the cohort were predominantly white British and more often female, and clonal diversity was possibly underestimated.

Assay used: immunoSEQ multiplex PCR; TCRdb lists only in-frame clones, some missing. The profile shows around 140,000 clones, over 90% of them singletons. The CDR3 is 15 amino acids. Germline CDR1 SNHLY, CDR2 FYNNEI. Trimming removed 4 bases from V and 5 bases from J; junction bases left unmatched: 4. To note about this clone: Its target is not known.

The chain recombines TRBV2 with TRBJ2-1; 11 nucleotides line up with TRBD2. This TCR derives from an adult in good health. The material sequenced was peripheral blood, taken on day 0 of AZD1222 vaccination. As DNA, the CDR3 is TGTGCCAGCAGTGGGCCTAGCGGGGGGAACAATGAGCAGTTCTTC. Residues: CASSGPSGGNNEQFF.